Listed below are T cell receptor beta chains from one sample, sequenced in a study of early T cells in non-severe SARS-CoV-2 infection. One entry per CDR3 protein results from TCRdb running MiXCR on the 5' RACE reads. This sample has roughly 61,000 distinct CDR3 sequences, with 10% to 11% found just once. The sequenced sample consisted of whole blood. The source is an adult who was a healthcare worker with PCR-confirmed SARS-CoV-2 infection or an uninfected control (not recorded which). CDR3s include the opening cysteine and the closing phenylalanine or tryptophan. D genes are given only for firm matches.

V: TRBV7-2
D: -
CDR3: CASSLYLGTPIEQFF

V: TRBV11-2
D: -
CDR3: CASSLEGRAPYGANVLTF

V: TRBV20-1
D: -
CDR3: CSAVDSVNYGYTF

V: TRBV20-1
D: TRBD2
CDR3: CSARGPWVAGVTDTQYF

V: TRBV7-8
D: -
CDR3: CASSLGELSNQPQHF

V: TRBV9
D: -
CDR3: CASSVVAGTDTQYF

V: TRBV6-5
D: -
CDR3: CASSSGTSAHSPLHF

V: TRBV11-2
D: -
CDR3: CASSREGLWGEKLFF

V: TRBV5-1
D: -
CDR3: CASSFAQMNTEAFF

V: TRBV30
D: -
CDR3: CAWMGLSSYNSPLHF

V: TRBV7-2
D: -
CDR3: CASSLVPIRPNRNEQFF

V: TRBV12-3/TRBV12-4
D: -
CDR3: CASSLMGGYTF

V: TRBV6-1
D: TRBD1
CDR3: CASSEMTGSYNEQFF

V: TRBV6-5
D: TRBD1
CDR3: CASSSSRTGGYSPLHF

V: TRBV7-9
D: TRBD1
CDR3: CASSLGQGAKGEQYF

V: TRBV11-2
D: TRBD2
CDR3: CASSLGSPLAVVGDTQYF

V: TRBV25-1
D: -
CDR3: CASSDHRGEQYF

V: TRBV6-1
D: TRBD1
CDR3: CASSSGTAPQETQYF

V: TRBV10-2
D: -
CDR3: CASSRIGTEAFF

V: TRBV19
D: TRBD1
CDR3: CASDTGTGADTQYF

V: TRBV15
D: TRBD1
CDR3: CATSRGTGNTGELFF

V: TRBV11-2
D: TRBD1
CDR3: CASSAGTGGVDTQYF

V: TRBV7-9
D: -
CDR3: CASSLWGRQGRDTQYF

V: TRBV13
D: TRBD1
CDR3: CASSFFPRTGGEDGELFF

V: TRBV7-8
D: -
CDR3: CASSLGSISSYNEQFF

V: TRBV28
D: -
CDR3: CASSRGTRLYNQPQHF

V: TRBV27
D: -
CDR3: CASSPPRSSYNSPLHF

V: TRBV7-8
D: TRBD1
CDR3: CASSLDRGKRNEQFF